A single sample gave rise to the 32 T cell receptor beta chains below, sequenced in a study of CD4 T cells in relation to SARS-CoV-2 and coronaviruses. Data came from immunoSEQ multiplex PCR; TCRdb stores just in-frame clones and leaves some out. Of more than 25,000 clones listed, approximately 80% are singletons. These receptors have no known antigen. CD4+ T cells from unexposed donors were obtained before the COVID-19 pandemic (2011-2018). Isolation of CD4+ T cells took place after approximately eleven days in culture. The sequencing input was CD4+ T cells from PBMCs, cultured in vitro. The receptor source for this set is a human donor in good health.

In nucleotides, the CDR3 is TGTGCCAGCAGCTTCTCATCCGGGTTCTCCTACGAGCAGTACTTC. It codes for CASSFSSGFSYEQYF. The V call is TRBV7-2, the J call TRBJ2-7; D gene ambiguous. V lost 3 bases and J lost 0, with 12 bases in between. Germline V gene data show CDR1 as SGHTA and CDR2 as FQGNSA. The CDR3 has 15 residues. Full variable domain (missing parts from reference TRBV7-2 and TRBJ2-7): GAGVSQSPSNKVTEKGKDVELRCDPISGHTALYWYRQSLGQGLEFLIYFQGNSAPDKSGLPSDRFSAERTGGSVSTLTIQRTQQEDSAVYLCASSFSSGFSYEQYFGPGTRLTVT.

Written as DNA, the CDR3 is TGCGCCAGCAGCCAAGGACAGGGAACCGGGGAGCTGTTTTTT. Its translation: CASSQGQGTGELFF. This chain joins TRBV4-3 and TRBJ2-2, with 7 bases matching TRBD1. CDR1 is LGHNA, CDR2 YSLEER, per germline. V shed 1 base, J shed 5 bases, and the junction held 1 base outside the gene matches. This CDR3 comprises 14 residues.

The rearrangement uses TRBV7-3 and TRBJ2-1; 8 bases line up with TRBD2. Germline CDR1 is SGHTA and CDR2 is FQGTGA. V shed 3 bases and J 5 bases; nucleotides not matched to a gene: 6. CDR3 length: 15 amino acids. CDR3 in DNA: TGTGCCAGCAGCTTTGGGCGGGAGGCCCACAATGAGCAGTTCTTC. Residues: CASSFGREAHNEQFF.

This clone was counted only a few times. V usage is TRBV7-9 and J usage is TRBJ1-1; possibly TRBD1 for D (6 bases). V was trimmed by 5 bases and J by 5 bases, leaving 24 bases between them. Germline CDR1 and CDR2: SEHNR and FQNEAQ (reference sequence). The CDR3 loop spans 17 amino acids. The CDR3: CASSLGGTGGARTEAFF. The CDR3 DNA sequence: TGTGCCAGCAGCCTAGGTGGGACGGGGGGGGCGCGGACTGAAGCTTTCTTT.

This chain uses TRBV12-3 or TRBV12-4 with TRBJ1-6; TRBD1 matches 7 bases. After removal of 7 bases from V and 9 bases from J, the junction contained 6 bases not matched to a gene. The CDR3 is 13 residues long. The CDR3 here is CASTDRVGSPLHF. The CDR3 coding sequence is TGTGCCAGCACCGACAGGGTTGGTTCACCCCTCCACTTT.

This chain uses TRBV6-2 or TRBV6-3 with TRBJ2-2; 9 bases are a match to TRBD1. The CDR3 spans 13 residues. V dropped 5 bases and J dropped 5; count of bases not matched to a gene: 0. Looked up from germline, CDR1 is MNHEY and CDR2 is SVGEGT. The CDR3 sequence is CASSDRGTGELFF. CDR3 nucleotide sequence: TGTGCCAGCAGTGACAGGGGGACCGGGGAGCTGTTTTTT.

The J gene is TRBJ2-3, the V gene TRBV28, with D tentatively TRBD1 or TRBD2 (6 bases each). The CDR3 spans 15 residues. Trimming shortened V by 7 bases and J by 2 bases, and 16 bases separated the two germline ends. Per germline, CDR1 MDHEN and CDR2 SYDVKM. CDR3 sequence: CASIRGAGDTDTQYF. CDR3 DNA: TGTGCCAGCATAAGGGGGGCTGGGGACACAGATACGCAGTATTTT.

This clone showed up just a few times. The gene calls are TRBV6-2 or TRBV6-3 and TRBJ2-7; D gene unclear. The CDR3 is 14 amino acids. Germline CDR1 is MNHEY and CDR2 is SVGEGT. Trimming removed 0 bases at V and 3 bases at J, with 9 bases between. CDR3 in DNA: TGTGCCAGCAGTTACTCTGCCGGAGACTACGAGCAGTACTTC. This translates into CASSYSAGDYEQYF.

The V call is TRBV28, the J call TRBJ2-7; 7 bases match TRBD1. CDR1 is MDHEN and CDR2 is SYDVKM in the germline V gene. J lost 2 bases, V lost 8 bases, and 6 bases had no gene match. The CDR3 is 13 amino acids. The CDR3 nucleotides read TGTGCCAGCGGGGACAGCGCGACCTACGAGCAGTACTTC. Protein sequence: CASGDSATYEQYF.

This clone was observed a handful of times. The V and J genes are TRBV5-1 and TRBJ1-3; maybe TRBD1 (5 bases). The V and J ends lost 0 bases and 0 bases respectively, with 7 bases between them. CDR1 is SGHRS and CDR2 is YFSETQ in the germline V gene. CDR3 length: 15 amino acids. CDR3 in amino acids: CASSLDGHSGNTIYF. The CDR3 DNA sequence: TGCGCCAGCAGCTTGGATGGACACTCTGGAAACACCATATATTTT.

The chain couples TRBV2 to TRBJ2-7; weak D call: TRBD1 (6 bases). The germline V and J ends were trimmed by 5 bases and 3 bases, with 20 bases remaining between them. The CDR3 is made up of 16 amino acids. CDR1 SNHLY and CDR2 FYNNEI come from the germline V gene. The DNA for the CDR3 is TGTGCCAGCAGTTTGGGACACCCTACAGTTGGCTACGAGCAGTACTTC. Protein product: CASSLGHPTVGYEQYF.

This clone was counted a few times. The rearrangement links TRBV2 to TRBJ1-1, with D uncertain. From germline, CDR1 is SNHLY and CDR2 FYNNEI. The CDR3 runs 12 residues. V was pared by 10 bases and J by 0 bases, with 9 bases between. CDR3 amino acids: CATRRLNTEAFF. The CDR3 DNA is TGTGCCACCCGAAGGCTGAACACTGAAGCTTTCTTT.

The chain joins TRBV7-9 to TRBJ2-6; no clear D gene. With 3 bases removed from V and 6 bases from J, the gap between germline ends came to 3 bases. The CDR3 covers 12 residues. Germline V gene data show CDR1 as SEHNR and CDR2 as FQNEAQ (reference sequence). CDR3 nucleotides: TGTGCCAGCAGCTTTGAGGCCAACGTCCTGACTTTC. Translated: CASSFEANVLTF.

The chain recombines TRBV12-3 or TRBV12-4 with TRBJ1-2; unclear D gene. The CDR3 contains 13 residues. V was cut by 2 bases and J by 5 bases, with 9 bases left in between. The CDR3 DNA reads as TGTGCCAGCAGTTTAAGACCGACTTATGGCTACACCTTC. Translating it yields CASSLRPTYGYTF.

This clone was observed once. The chain links TRBV5-1 to TRBJ2-2, with 8 bases identical to TRBD1. V lost 0 bases to trimming and J lost 6 bases; unmatched junction nucleotides: 10. There are 17 residues in the CDR3. CDR1 SGHRS and CDR2 YFSETQ come from the germline V gene. In DNA form, the CDR3 reads TGCGCCAGCAGCTTGGCAAGGGGGACAGGAGGGGCCGGGGAGCTGTTTTTT. It is translated as CASSLARGTGGAGELFF.

The chain uses TRBV12-3 or TRBV12-4 and TRBJ1-2; 7 bases are a match to TRBD1. The CDR3 is 12 amino acids. The trim removed 6 bases at V and 8 bases at J, leaving 6 bases unmatched. The CDR3 nucleotides read TGTGCCAGCAGGGTAAACAGGGGCGGCTACACCTTC. Translated, it gives CASRVNRGGYTF.

The chain is built from TRBV21-1 and TRBJ1-1. TRBV21-1 is listed as a pseudogene. CDR3 size: 13 residues. In nucleotides, the CDR3 is TGTGCCAGCAAGGCCCCGGAGGACACTGAAGCTTTCTTT. This translates into CASKAPEDTEAFF.

The chain employs TRBV7-9 and TRBJ2-7; 10 bases map to TRBD1. The length of the CDR3 is 15 residues. With V trimmed by 5 bases and J by 4 bases, 8 bases remained unmatched. From germline, CDR1 is SEHNR and CDR2 FQNEAQ (reference sequence). As DNA, the CDR3 is TGTGCCAGCAGCCTCCGGGACAGGGGATTTTACGAGCAGTACTTC. This gives the protein CASSLRDRGFYEQYF.

The chain recombines TRBV13 with TRBJ1-1, with 11 bases identical to TRBD1. The CDR3 runs 16 residues. CDR1 PRHDT and CDR2 FYEKMQ come from the germline V gene (reference sequence). J was trimmed by 6 bases and V by 5 bases; bases with no gene match: 11. The CDR3 DNA reads TGTGCCAGCAGCAACGGACAGGGGGCGGGGCTGTCTGAAGCTTTCTTT. It yields the protein CASSNGQGAGLSEAFF. The entire variable domain, with the rest obtained from reference TRBV13 and TRBJ1-1, is as follows: AAGVIQSPRHLIKEKRETATLKCYPIPRHDTVYWYQQGPGQDPQFLISFYEKMQSDKGSIPDRFSAQQFSDYHSELNMSSLELGDSALYFCASSNGQGAGLSEAFFGQGTRLTVV.

The chain joins TRBV18 to TRBJ1-5; D is undetermined. In germline, CDR1 is KGHSH, CDR2 LQKENI. The CDR3 runs to 13 residues. The ends were cut back, 4 bases at V and 3 bases at J, with 7 bases in the middle. The CDR3 loop is CASSRENNQPQHF. CDR3 bases: TGTGCCAGCTCACGGGAGAACAATCAGCCCCAGCATTTT.

This rearrangement joins TRBV6-5 to TRBJ1-1, with unresolved D. The CDR3 sequence is 13 residues long. V was shortened by 8 bases and J by 0 bases, with 10 bases between the two germline ends. Germline V CDR1 and CDR2: MNHEY, SVGAGI. The CDR3, as DNA: TGTGCCAGCCATAACCGGATGAACACTGAAGCTTTCTTT. Encoded protein: CASHNRMNTEAFF.

This chain connects TRBV21-1 to TRBJ2-7; TRBD1 was called by the table and not checked on the DNA. TRBV21-1 is an annotated pseudogene. This CDR3 comprises 12 residues. The CDR3 here is CASSRQGYEQYF. The CDR3 nucleotides are TGTGCCAGCAGCAGACAGGGCTACGAGCAGTACTTC.

This chain joins TRBV7-2 and TRBJ2-5, with TRBD2 matching over 8 bases. Germline V gives CDR1 SGHTA, CDR2 FQGNSA. Trimming at V came to 2 bases and at J to 4 bases, leaving 9 bases not matched to a gene. The length of the CDR3 is 16 residues. CDR3 nucleotides: TGTGCCAGCAGCTTATTCGGTAGCGGGACCGGAGAGACCCAGTACTTC. Protein product: CASSLFGSGTGETQYF. Full variable domain (missing parts from reference TRBV7-2 and TRBJ2-5): GAGVSQSPSNKVTEKGKDVELRCDPISGHTALYWYRQSLGQGLEFLIYFQGNSAPDKSGLPSDRFSAERTGGSVSTLTIQRTQQEDSAVYLCASSLFGSGTGETQYFGPGTRLLVL.

The count of this clone is one. This sequence joins TRBV6-5 and TRBJ2-7; tentative D call: TRBD2 (6 bases). Germline V gives CDR1 MNHEY, CDR2 SVGAGI. The CDR3 sequence is 14 residues long. V lost 6 bases and J 4 bases, leaving 16 bases between the germline ends. The CDR3 loop reads CASRPTGEGYEQYF. The CDR3 nucleotides are TGTGCCAGCAGGCCCACGGGAGAGGGATACGAGCAGTACTTC.

The chain recombines TRBV7-2 with TRBJ2-3; TRBD2 matches at 9 bases. The V and J ends lost 2 bases and 4 bases, in that order; junction bases with no gene match: 7. This CDR3 is 16 amino acids long. Germline V gene sequence: CDR1 SGHTA, CDR2 FQGNSA. The CDR3 protein is CASSLRAGGHPDTQYF. In DNA, the CDR3 is TGTGCCAGCAGCTTAAGGGCGGGGGGGCACCCAGATACGCAGTATTTT. The full variable domain, in which reference TRBV7-2 and TRBJ2-3 provide the parts outside the CDR3, is GAGVSQSPSNKVTEKGKDVELRCDPISGHTALYWYRQSLGQGLEFLIYFQGNSAPDKSGLPSDRFSAERTGGSVSTLTIQRTQQEDSAVYLCASSLRAGGHPDTQYFGPGTRLTVL.

The V gene is TRBV6-2 or TRBV6-3, the J gene TRBJ2-3, with 7 bases identical to TRBD2. J gave up 1 base and V 3 bases, and 16 bases lay outside the gene matches. This CDR3 spans 19 amino acids. Germline-derived CDR1 and CDR2 are MNHEY and SVGEGT. The CDR3 sequence: CASSYSSVGGSRGTDTQYF. The CDR3 coding sequence is TGTGCCAGCAGTTATTCCTCCGTCGGCGGGAGTCGTGGCACAGATACGCAGTATTTT.

The chain links TRBV6-5 to TRBJ1-1; D call uncertain. Trimming cost V 6 bases and J 1 base, with 12 bases left between them. Germline CDR1 is MNHEY and CDR2 is SVGAGI. The CDR3 has 14 residues. CDR3 in amino acids: CASRPLWGNTEAFF. Here the CDR3 DNA reads TGTGCCAGCAGACCACTGTGGGGGAACACTGAAGCTTTCTTT.

The chain joins TRBV6-5 to TRBJ2-7; D possibly corresponds to TRBD2 (5 bases). The germline V gene encodes CDR1 MNHEY and CDR2 SVGAGI. There are 12 residues in the CDR3. Trimming pared 7 bases from V and 3 bases from J, leaving 10 bases between. Here the CDR3 DNA reads TGTGCCAGCACCGGCGACTACTACGAGCAGTACTTC. Its protein product is CASTGDYYEQYF.

Details on this clone: Different DNA sequences within this sample yield the same CDR3. J is TRBJ2-7 and V is TRBV25-1, with D possibly matching TRBD1 (6 bases). CDR3 length equals 13 residues. Germline-derived CDR1 and CDR2 are MGHDK and SYGVNS. Deletions cut 4 bases from V and 2 bases from J, with 9 bases between. As DNA, the CDR3 is TGTGCCAGCAGTGTGACAGGAACCTACGAGCAGTACTTC. Translation: CASSVTGTYEQYF.

V gene TRBV11-2 combines with J gene TRBJ1-5; a possible D gene is TRBD1 (5 bases). Between the trimmed V and J ends, which lost 0 bases and 7 bases, there was a span of 13 bases. The V gene's germline CDR1 is SGHAT and CDR2 FQNNGV. The CDR3 length is 15 residues. CDR3 DNA: TGTGCCAGCAGCTTAGATATAGACGGGGGGCAGCCCCAGCATTTT. It yields the protein CASSLDIDGGQPQHF.

This clone was found a few times. This chain uses TRBV7-9 with TRBJ2-3; the match to TRBD2 covers 12 bases. V shed 2 bases and J 4 bases; nucleotides not matched to a gene: 10. Germline V lookup: CDR1 SEHNR, CDR2 FQNEAQ (reference sequence). The CDR3 runs 18 residues. CDR3 amino acids: CASSLQSRTSGAPDTQYF. The CDR3, as DNA: TGTGCCAGCAGCTTACAATCAAGGACTAGCGGGGCGCCAGATACGCAGTATTTT.

This chain joins TRBV6-1 and TRBJ2-6, with no clear D. V was clipped by 0 bases and J by 1 base, with 7 bases between them. Germline CDR1 is MNHNS and CDR2 is SASEGT. The CDR3 contains 16 residues. The CDR3 DNA follows: TGTGCCAGCAGTGAAGCAGGGAAGTCTGGGGCCAACGTCCTGACTTTC. Translating gives CASSEAGKSGANVLTF.